The 2 T cell receptor beta chains given below trace back to one sample, sequenced in a study of blood T cell repertoires in COVID-19. Clones were read by immunoSEQ multiplex PCR, and TCRdb kept only the in-frame ones, dropping some. The data show approximately 670,000 clones, over 80% seen once. The sequenced sample consisted of peripheral blood. These TCRs come from a woman aged 18 to 35 with acute or convalescent COVID-19.

The chain couples TRBV4-3 to TRBJ2-2; possibly TRBD2 for D (5 bases). Germline V gene data show CDR1 as LGHNA and CDR2 as YSLEER. V was pared by 2 bases and J by 0 bases, with 10 bases between. The CDR3 totals 16 residues. The CDR3 loop is CASSQRRPTNTGELFF. DNA for the CDR3: TGCGCCAGCAGCCAACGGAGGCCTACGAACACCGGGGAGCTGTTTTTT.

This clone was seen only once. The chain recombines TRBV5-5 with TRBJ1-1; D may be TRBD1 (6 bases). Trimming cost V 1 base and J 3 bases, with 7 bases left between them. The germline V gene has CDR1 SGHKS and CDR2 YYEKEE (reference sequence). The CDR3 covers 13 residues. CDR3 DNA sequence: TGTGCCAGCAGCTTGTACAGGGACACTGAAGCTTTCTTT. It encodes CASSLYRDTEAFF.